The following is a T cell receptor beta chain sequence with its context. The data derive from a study of control samples from healthy donors and cancer patients. Only in-frame clones appear in the TCRdb table, and some are missing; sequencing was by immunoSEQ multiplex PCR. The sample carries some 120,000 clones, around nine tenths recorded once. The source of this sequence is a man aged 50-59 years in good health. The specimen was blood.

The CDR3 loop reads CATSRAAVRDGTEAFF. For the CDR3, the DNA is TGTGCCACCAGCAGAGCGGCGGTCCGGGACGGCACTGAAGCTTTCTTT. This chain joins TRBV15 and TRBJ1-1; maybe TRBD1 (5 bases). The CDR3 covers 16 residues. The germline V gene has CDR1 LNHNV and CDR2 YYDKDF (reference sequence). Trimming stripped 1 base from V and 4 bases from J, with 16 bases between. The full variable domain, its missing parts supplied by reference TRBV15 and TRBJ1-1, is DAMVIQNPRYQVTQFGKPVTLSCSQTLNHNVMYWYQQKSSQAPKLLFHYYDKDFNNEADTPDNFQSRRPNTSFCFLDIRSPGLGDTAMYLCATSRAAVRDGTEAFFGQGTRLTVV.